This passage covers 30 T cell receptor beta chains from one sample sequenced in a study of cytomegalovirus exposure and HLA in healthy donors. The PCR contained 60 Vbeta and 13 Jbeta primers. Profiling relied on immunoSEQ multiplex PCR, and the TCRdb table lists in-frame clones only, not all of them. Among 150,000 to 200,000 clones, approximately 79% were seen once, and the ten largest hold 4% to 4.5%. The material sequenced was PBMCs. The receptors were sampled from a woman in her 30s in good health and CMV-seropositive.

The rearrangement links TRBV27 to TRBJ2-7, with 9 bases fitting TRBD1. The V segment lost 1 base and the J segment 3 bases; nucleotides outside the gene matches: 7. The CDR3 sequence is 16 residues long. Germline loops: CDR1 MNHEY, CDR2 SMNVEV (reference sequence). CDR3 nucleotides: TGTGCCAGCAGTTTATTACTCGGGACAGGGTTCTACGAGCAGTACTTC. This encodes CASSLLLGTGFYEQYF.

This chain joins TRBV2 and TRBJ1-2, with D possibly TRBD1 on 6 matching bases. Germline lookup yields CDR1 SNHLY and CDR2 FYNNEI. This CDR3 has 14 residues. V lost 3 bases and J lost 7, with 15 bases in between. The CDR3 DNA is TGTGCCAGCAGTGACGGGACACCCGTGTCTGGCTACACCTTC. Translation gives CASSDGTPVSGYTF. Full variable domain (remainder filled in from reference TRBV2 and TRBJ1-2): EPEVTQTPSHQVTQMGQEVILRCVPISNHLYFYWYRQILGQKVEFLVSFYNNEISEKSEIFDDQFSVERPDGSNFTLKIRSTKLEDSAMYFCASSDGTPVSGYTFGSGTRLTVV.

The CDR3 spells CASSAGTSGMIYEQYF. The CDR3 region has the DNA TGTGCCAGCAGTGCCGGGACTAGCGGAATGATCTACGAGCAGTACTTC. The chain joins TRBV6-1 to TRBJ2-5; TRBD2 matches at 11 bases. With the DNA end fitting TRBJ2-7 better, the J assignment may be wrong. The germline V gene has CDR1 MNHNS and CDR2 SASEGT. This CDR3 region has 16 residues.

The V gene is TRBV11-2, the J gene TRBJ2-5, with TRBD2 as a possible D gene (5 bases). Trimming took 1 base from V and 2 from J, leaving 14 bases between them. The CDR3 is 16 amino acids. Germline lookup yields CDR1 SGHAT and CDR2 FQNNGV. The CDR3 nucleotides are TGTGCCAGCAGCTTAGGATCGGGTGGAGGACAAGAGACCCAGTACTTC. Translated: CASSLGSGGGQETQYF.

There are a few counts of this clone. Written as DNA, the CDR3 is TGTGCCAGTAGTCCCTACCCGACAGGGGGCAACACCGGGGAGCTGTTTTTT. It specifies CASSPYPTGGNTGELFF. The V and J genes are TRBV19 and TRBJ2-2; 10 positions match TRBD1. The CDR3 is 17 residues long. The germline V gene encodes CDR1 LNHDA and CDR2 SQIVND (reference sequence). V lost 5 bases and J lost 2; bases outside the gene matches: 8.

This rearrangement joins TRBV10-3 to TRBJ2-3; D call uncertain. Trimming left V 4 bases short and J 6 bases short, with 26 bases between. This CDR3 spans 18 amino acids. Germline V gives CDR1 ENHRY, CDR2 SYGVKD. CDR3 DNA: TGTGCCATCAGTGGGAAGCCCCACGGCGGCCCTGTTGAGGATACGCAGTATTTT. Translated: CAISGKPHGGPVEDTQYF.

The gene calls are TRBV4-1 and TRBJ2-5; perhaps TRBD2 as D (6 bases). Germline CDR1 is MGHRA and CDR2 is YSYEKL. V gave up 8 bases and J gave up 4 bases, with 17 bases separating them. This CDR3 is built from 14 residues. CDR3 residues: CASSIPGVGETQYF. As DNA, the CDR3 is TGCGCCAGCTCGATCCCGGGGGTGGGAGAGACCCAGTACTTC.

V usage is TRBV23-1 and J usage is TRBJ2-1; TRBD1 aligns across 11 bases. TRBV23-1 is an ORF, and what it does is uncertain. V was clipped by 4 bases and J by 6 bases; unmatched bases: 2. The CDR3 runs to 14 residues. CDR3: CASSRGTGGNEQFF. The CDR3 DNA reads TGCGCCAGCAGTCGAGGGACAGGGGGCAATGAGCAGTTCTTC.

The chain carries TRBV5-1 and TRBJ1-5, with a possible D match to TRBD1 (5 bases). Germline lookup yields CDR1 SGHRS and CDR2 YFSETQ. The CDR3 has 15 amino acids. V lost 0 bases and J lost 6, with 13 bases in between. In DNA form, the CDR3 reads TGCGCCAGCAGCTTGGGAGGACTAACAGGTCAGCCCCAGCATTTT. This encodes CASSLGGLTGQPQHF.

This chain joins TRBV6-1 and TRBJ2-7; 7 bases map to TRBD2. This CDR3 spans 13 amino acids. V trimming: 6 bases; J trimming: 5 bases; junction bases outside the gene matches: 7. CDR1 is MNHNS, CDR2 SASEGT, per germline. The CDR3 nucleotides read TGTGCCAGCAGCCCCAGGCGGGGGAACGAGCAGTACTTC. Amino acid sequence: CASSPRRGNEQYF.

The gene calls are TRBV5-6 and TRBJ2-7; D gene uncertain. V lost 2 bases, J lost 5 bases, and 11 bases lay in between. The germline V gene encodes CDR1 SGHDT and CDR2 YYEEEE. The CDR3 contains 13 residues. CDR3 region: CASSFQTSHEQYF. CDR3 coding DNA: TGTGCCAGCAGCTTCCAAACTTCCCACGAGCAGTACTTC.

Here the CDR3 DNA reads TGTGCCATCAGTGAGTCACAGGACAGGGGAAACGAGCAGTACTTC. It is translated as CAISESQDRGNEQYF. The chain couples TRBV10-3 to TRBJ2-7, with 9 bases matching TRBD1. The CDR3 covers 15 residues. From germline, CDR1 is ENHRY and CDR2 SYGVKD. V was clipped by 0 bases and J by 5 bases; unmatched bases: 5.

The chain has TRBV11-3 and TRBJ2-7, with TRBD1 matching 9 bases. The CDR3 runs to 15 residues. The J segment lost 6 bases and the V segment lost 6 bases, leaving 12 bases of the junction unmatched. CDR1 and CDR2 (germline): SGHNT, YENEEA. The CDR3 sequence is CASSFTGTGPSEQYF. As DNA, the CDR3 is TGTGCCAGCAGTTTTACCGGGACAGGGCCCTCCGAGCAGTACTTC.

The V call is TRBV30, the J call TRBJ2-7; 7 bases agree with TRBD2. The J segment lost 3 bases and the V segment lost 1 base, leaving 3 bases of the junction unmatched. Per germline, CDR1 GTSNPN and CDR2 SVGIG (reference sequence). The CDR3 is 13 residues long. The CDR3 is CAWSAGGNYEQYF. The CDR3 DNA sequence: TGTGCCTGGAGTGCGGGGGGAAACTACGAGCAGTACTTC.

This chain connects TRBV5-1 to TRBJ1-2, with a tentative D call TRBD1 (6 bases). The CDR3 is 15 amino acids. Germline loops: CDR1 SGHRS, CDR2 YFSETQ. V lost 4 bases to trimming and J lost 1 base, with 14 bases between them. The CDR3 sequence is CASSKKDSYNYGYTF. The CDR3 DNA sequence: TGCGCCAGCAGCAAGAAGGACAGCTATAACTATGGCTACACCTTC.

In this sample, this clone turned up once. The chain is built from TRBV9 and TRBJ1-5, with 7 bases that match TRBD1. V dropped 5 bases and J dropped 2; count of bases not matched to a gene: 4. The CDR3 runs to 14 residues. Looked up from germline, CDR1 is SGDLS and CDR2 is YYNGEE. The CDR3 region has the DNA TGTGCCAGCAGTGCCCAGGGGGGCAATCAGCCCCAGCATTTT. This codes for CASSAQGGNQPQHF.

CDR3 region: CASSLGSGGYNEQFF. The CDR3 region has the DNA TGCGCCAGCAGCCTGGGGAGCGGGGGCTACAATGAGCAGTTCTTC. The chain recombines TRBV4-1 with TRBJ2-1, with 8 bases fitting TRBD2. The CDR3 is 15 residues long. Trimming removed 4 bases from V and 3 bases from J; junction bases left unmatched: 5. In germline, CDR1 is MGHRA, CDR2 YSYEKL.

This CDR3 is CAIIMTGQSAEQYF. For the CDR3, the DNA is TGTGCCATAATCATGACAGGGCAGTCTGCCGAGCAGTACTTC. This chain joins TRBV2 and TRBJ2-7; 7 bases fit TRBD1. Germline-derived CDR1 and CDR2 are SNHLY and FYNNEI. With V trimmed by 10 bases and J by 6 bases, 15 bases remained unmatched. This CDR3 is 14 amino acids long.

In the case of this clone: Additional DNA sequences in this sample encode the identical CDR3. CDR3 sequence (DNA): TGCGCCAGCAGTCCCGGGACTAGGGCGGATACGCAGTATTTT. Its translation is CASSPGTRADTQYF. This chain connects TRBV5-1 to TRBJ2-3; 8 bases fit TRBD2. CDR1 is SGHRS, CDR2 YFSETQ, per germline. This CDR3 is built from 14 residues. After removal of 5 bases from V and 6 bases from J, the junction contained 8 bases not matched to a gene.

The rearrangement uses TRBV27 and TRBJ1-5; D possibly corresponds to TRBD1 (5 bases). Per germline, CDR1 MNHEY and CDR2 SMNVEV (reference sequence). V gave up 5 bases and J gave up 6 bases, with 11 bases separating them. The CDR3 extends over 13 amino acids. The CDR3 loop is CASSVGGGQPQHF. The CDR3 coding sequence is TGTGCCAGCAGTGTGGGGGGTGGTCAGCCCCAGCATTTT.

Only a few counts were recorded for this clone. V and J are TRBV7-9 and TRBJ1-1; D unclear. Trimming cost V 5 bases and J 8 bases, with 15 bases left between them. CDR1 is SEHNR and CDR2 is FQNEAQ in the germline V gene (reference sequence). This CDR3 has 13 residues. CDR3 in amino acids: CASSPWAQDEAFF. The CDR3 nucleotides read TGTGCCAGCAGCCCATGGGCCCAAGACGAAGCTTTCTTT.

The chain couples TRBV29-1 to TRBJ1-2; 11 nucleotides agree with TRBD1. Germline V lookup: CDR1 SQVTM, CDR2 ANQGSEA. The junction had 6 bases not matched to a gene; V was cut back by 6 bases and J by 6 bases. The CDR3 contains 13 residues. CDR3 DNA: TGCAGCGTGATGGACAGGGGGCTCGATGGCTACACCTTC. Translation: CSVMDRGLDGYTF.

The chain links TRBV19 to TRBJ1-1; 7 bases map to TRBD1. The J segment lost 6 bases and the V segment lost 6 bases, leaving 10 bases of the junction unmatched. The V gene's germline CDR1 is LNHDA and CDR2 SQIVND (reference sequence). There are 14 residues in the CDR3. The CDR3 sequence is CASRSSGTASEAFF. In DNA form, the CDR3 reads TGTGCCAGTAGATCTTCCGGGACAGCCTCTGAAGCTTTCTTT. The full variable domain, in which reference TRBV19 and TRBJ1-1 provide the parts outside the CDR3, is DGGITQSPKYLFRKEGQNVTLSCEQNLNHDAMYWYRQDPGQGLRLIYYSQIVNDFQKGDIAEGYSVSREKKESFPLTVTSAQKNPTAFYLCASRSSGTASEAFFGQGTRLTVV.

The V call is TRBV29-1, the J call TRBJ2-4; D possibly corresponds to TRBD1 (5 bases). The CDR3 extends over 10 amino acids. The germline gives CDR1 SQVTM, CDR2 ANQGSEA. Trimming cost V 5 bases and J 8 bases, with 7 bases left between them. CDR3 DNA: TGCAGCGTTTTCAGGGACATTCAGTACTTC. Amino acid sequence: CSVFRDIQYF.

This clone showed up just once. The V gene is TRBV7-6, the J gene TRBJ1-4, with 8 bases fitting TRBD1. Germline V gene lookup returns CDR1 SGHVS and CDR2 FNYEAQ. V was clipped by 5 bases and J by 10 bases; unmatched bases: 12. The CDR3 loop spans 15 amino acids. CDR3 residues: CASSITGGGFGKLFF. The CDR3 DNA sequence: TGTGCCAGCAGCATAACAGGGGGGGGATTTGGAAAACTGTTTTTT. Using reference TRBV7-6 and TRBJ1-4 for the parts outside the CDR3, the full variable domain is GAGVSQSPRYKVTKRGQDVALRCDPISGHVSLYWYRQALGQGPEFLTYFNYEAQQDKSGLPNDRFSAERPEGSISTLTIQRTEQRDSAMYRCASSITGGGFGKLFFGSGTQLSVL.

The V call is TRBV19, the J call TRBJ2-3; possibly TRBD1 for D (5 bases). Germline CDR1 and CDR2: LNHDA and SQIVND (reference sequence). The CDR3 has 13 residues. The ends were cut back, 6 bases at V and 1 base at J, with 8 bases in the middle. The CDR3 reads CASRQQGTDTQYF. The CDR3 DNA reads TGTGCCAGTAGACAACAGGGCACAGATACGCAGTATTTT.

This clone occurred a few times. The chain is built from TRBV29-1 and TRBJ2-2, with D maybe TRBD1 (6 bases). Germline values: CDR1 SQVTM, CDR2 ANQGSEA. This CDR3 contains 14 residues. V was clipped by 5 bases and J by 3 bases, with 13 bases between them. The CDR3 sequence: CSVWGQGYTGELFF. Written as DNA, the CDR3 is TGCAGCGTTTGGGGGCAGGGGTACACCGGGGAGCTGTTTTTT.

A word on this clone: This same CDR3 is encoded by further DNA sequences in the sample. The chain recombines TRBV9 with TRBJ2-7; 8 bases agree with TRBD1. CDR1 SGDLS and CDR2 YYNGEE come from the germline V gene. The CDR3 sequence is 14 residues long. The V segment lost 1 base and the J segment 3 bases; nucleotides outside the gene matches: 3. This chain's CDR3 is CASSVSGQGYEQYF. DNA for the CDR3: TGTGCCAGCAGCGTATCAGGACAGGGCTACGAGCAGTACTTC.

The chain links TRBV10-3 to TRBJ1-1, with TRBD1 as a possible D gene (5 bases). The CDR3 contains 15 residues. V lost 3 bases, J lost 0 bases, and 11 bases lay in between. Looked up from germline, CDR1 is ENHRY and CDR2 is SYGVKD. CDR3 region: CAISDGGLMNTEAFF. The CDR3 region has the DNA TGTGCCATCAGTGATGGGGGGTTGATGAACACTGAAGCTTTCTTT.

The chain joins TRBV30 to TRBJ2-7; TRBD2 aligns across 8 bases. The germline V gene encodes CDR1 GTSNPN and CDR2 SVGIG (reference sequence). The trim removed 1 base at V and 6 bases at J, leaving 14 bases unmatched. This CDR3 spans 16 amino acids. In DNA form, the CDR3 reads TGTGCCTGGAGTGGAGTAGCCGGGAGGGCCGGGGTCGAGCAGTACTTC. It translates to CAWSGVAGRAGVEQYF.